This T cell receptor beta chain is from a study of T cells in Graves' hyperthyroidism and ophthalmopathy. Clinical symptoms, serum thyroxine and TRAb, thyroid ultrasound and orbital computed tomography together formed the diagnostic basis. CDR1 LNHNV and CDR2 YYDKDF come from the germline V gene (reference sequence). The CDR3 extends over 12 amino acids. The V end was cut by 10 bases, the J end by 3 bases, with 10 bases between. Amplification of TCR beta CDR3 regions used RNA as the template. Using the HTBI primer set, a first-round RT-PCR was run on the TCR CDR3. TCRdb re-called the multiplex PCR reads with MiXCR, one entry per CDR3 protein. The sample lists around 500,000 distinct CDR3 sequences; around 15% were seen once.

J is TRBJ1-5 and V is TRBV15, with D maybe TRBD1 (5 bases). The specimen was blood. The TCR comes from a woman aged 35 to 49 with Graves' hyperthyroidism. The chain's CDR3 is CASGTINQPQHF. CDR3 in DNA: TGTGCCAGCGGGACCATCAATCAGCCCCAGCATTTT.